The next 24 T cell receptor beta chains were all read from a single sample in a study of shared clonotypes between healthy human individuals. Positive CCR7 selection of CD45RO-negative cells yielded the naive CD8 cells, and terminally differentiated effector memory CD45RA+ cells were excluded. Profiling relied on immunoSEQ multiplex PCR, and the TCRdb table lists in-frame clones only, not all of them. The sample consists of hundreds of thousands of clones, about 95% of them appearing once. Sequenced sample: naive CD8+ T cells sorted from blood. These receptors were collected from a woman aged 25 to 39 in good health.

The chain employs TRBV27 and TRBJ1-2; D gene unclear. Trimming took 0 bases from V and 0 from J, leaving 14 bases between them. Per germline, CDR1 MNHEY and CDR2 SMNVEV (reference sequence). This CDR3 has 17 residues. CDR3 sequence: CASSLSIGSLANYGYTF. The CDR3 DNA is TGTGCCAGCAGTTTATCGATCGGGTCCCTAGCTAACTATGGCTACACCTTC.

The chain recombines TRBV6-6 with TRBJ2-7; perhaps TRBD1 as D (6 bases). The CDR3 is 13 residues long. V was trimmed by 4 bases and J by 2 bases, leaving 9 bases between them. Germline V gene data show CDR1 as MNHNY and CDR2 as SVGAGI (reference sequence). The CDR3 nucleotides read TGTGCCAGCAGTTTAGGGGACACCTACGAGCAGTACTTC. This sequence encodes CASSLGDTYEQYF.

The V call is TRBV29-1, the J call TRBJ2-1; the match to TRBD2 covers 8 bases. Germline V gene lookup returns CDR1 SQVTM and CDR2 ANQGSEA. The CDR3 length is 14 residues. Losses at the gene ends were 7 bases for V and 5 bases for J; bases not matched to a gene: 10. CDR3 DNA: TGCAGCGCCTTACCTAGCGGGCAGAACAATGAGCAGTTCTTC. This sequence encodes CSALPSGQNNEQFF.

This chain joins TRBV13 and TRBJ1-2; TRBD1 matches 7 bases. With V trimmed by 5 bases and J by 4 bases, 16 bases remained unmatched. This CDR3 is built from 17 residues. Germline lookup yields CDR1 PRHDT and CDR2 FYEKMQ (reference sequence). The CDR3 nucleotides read TGTGCCAGCAGCCCCCTGAGACAGGGAAGGGGCTCCTATGGCTACACCTTC. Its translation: CASSPLRQGRGSYGYTF.

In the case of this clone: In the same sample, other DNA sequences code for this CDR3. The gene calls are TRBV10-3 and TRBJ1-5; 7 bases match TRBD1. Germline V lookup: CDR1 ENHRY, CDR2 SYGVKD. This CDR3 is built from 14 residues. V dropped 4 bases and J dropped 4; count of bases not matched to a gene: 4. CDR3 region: CAISAGGSNQPQHF. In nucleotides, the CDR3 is TGTGCCATCAGTGCAGGGGGGTCTAATCAGCCCCAGCATTTT.

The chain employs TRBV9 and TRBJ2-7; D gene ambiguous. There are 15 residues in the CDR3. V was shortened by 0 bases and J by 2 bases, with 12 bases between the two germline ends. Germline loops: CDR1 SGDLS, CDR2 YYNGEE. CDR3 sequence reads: CASSVGAGDPYEQYF. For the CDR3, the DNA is TGTGCCAGCAGCGTAGGGGCAGGTGACCCCTACGAGCAGTACTTC.

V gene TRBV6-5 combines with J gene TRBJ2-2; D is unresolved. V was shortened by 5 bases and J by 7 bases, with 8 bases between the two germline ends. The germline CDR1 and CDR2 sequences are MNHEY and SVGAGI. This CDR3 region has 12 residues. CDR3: CASSGIDGELFF. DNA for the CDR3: TGTGCCAGCAGTGGCATAGACGGGGAGCTGTTTTTT.

The CDR3: CAITIAGPSYEQYF. The CDR3 nucleotides read TGTGCCATCACGATAGCGGGACCCTCCTACGAGCAGTACTTC. This chain uses TRBV10-3 with TRBJ2-5; 8 nucleotides agree with TRBD2. The last part of the DNA fits TRBJ2-7 better; the J call may be wrong. The CDR3 spans 14 residues. Germline V gene data show CDR1 as ENHRY and CDR2 as SYGVKD.

CDR3: CASSLAGGRGPNDEQFF. The DNA for the CDR3 is TGTGCCAGCAGCTTGGCGGGTGGAAGGGGGCCGAATGATGAGCAGTTCTTC. This chain uses TRBV5-4 with TRBJ2-1; TRBD1 matches 7 bases. J was trimmed by 8 bases and V by 0 bases; bases with no gene match: 14. The germline V gene encodes CDR1 SGHNT and CDR2 YYREEE (reference sequence). The CDR3 has 17 residues.

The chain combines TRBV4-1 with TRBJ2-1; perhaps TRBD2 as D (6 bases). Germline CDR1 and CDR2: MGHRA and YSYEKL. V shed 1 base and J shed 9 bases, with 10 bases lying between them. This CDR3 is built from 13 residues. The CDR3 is CASSQGLGGEQFF. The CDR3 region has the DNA TGCGCCAGCAGCCAAGGACTAGGCGGTGAGCAGTTCTTC.

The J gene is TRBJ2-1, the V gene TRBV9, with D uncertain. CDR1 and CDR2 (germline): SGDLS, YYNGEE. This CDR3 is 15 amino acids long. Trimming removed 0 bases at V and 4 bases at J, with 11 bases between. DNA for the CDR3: TGTGCCAGCAGCGTAGCCCAGTATACTTACAATGAGCAGTTCTTC. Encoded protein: CASSVAQYTYNEQFF.

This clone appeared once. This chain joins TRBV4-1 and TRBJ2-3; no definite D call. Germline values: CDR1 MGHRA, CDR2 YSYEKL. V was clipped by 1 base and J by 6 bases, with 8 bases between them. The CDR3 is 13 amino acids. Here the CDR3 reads CASSQVNWDTQYF. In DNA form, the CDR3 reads TGCGCCAGCAGCCAAGTTAATTGGGATACGCAGTATTTT.

The CDR3 DNA is TGTGCCAGCAGGTACGACGGCGGGACCTACGAGCAGTACTTC. Protein product: CASRYDGGTYEQYF. This chain uses TRBV6-5 with TRBJ2-7; maybe TRBD2 (6 bases). This CDR3 is built from 14 residues. With 6 bases removed from V and 2 bases from J, the gap between germline ends came to 14 bases. Germline V gene sequence: CDR1 MNHEY, CDR2 SVGAGI.

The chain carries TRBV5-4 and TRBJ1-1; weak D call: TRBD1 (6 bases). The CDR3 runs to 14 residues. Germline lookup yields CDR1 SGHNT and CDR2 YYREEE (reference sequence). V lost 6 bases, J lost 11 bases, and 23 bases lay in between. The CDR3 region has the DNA TGTGCCAGCACCCCCGGGGGGCAACCCCGGGGGGCTTTCTTT. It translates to CASTPGGQPRGAFF.

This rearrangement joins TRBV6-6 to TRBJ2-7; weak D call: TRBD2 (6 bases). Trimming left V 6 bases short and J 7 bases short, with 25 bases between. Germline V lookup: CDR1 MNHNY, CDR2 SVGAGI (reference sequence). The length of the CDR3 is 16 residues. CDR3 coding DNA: TGTGCCAGCAGGGCCGGTGTTAGCGGAACTTACCTAGAGCAGTACTTC. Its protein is CASRAGVSGTYLEQYF.

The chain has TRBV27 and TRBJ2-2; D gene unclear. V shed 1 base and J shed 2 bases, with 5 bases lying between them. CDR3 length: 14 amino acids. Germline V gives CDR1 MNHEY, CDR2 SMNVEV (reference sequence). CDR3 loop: CASSLYPNTGELFF. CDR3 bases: TGTGCCAGCAGTTTATATCCCAACACCGGGGAGCTGTTTTTT.

The CDR3 here is CASSEDGNGYTF. The CDR3 DNA follows: TGCGCCAGCAGTGAAGACGGTAATGGCTACACCTTC. The chain uses TRBV10-2 and TRBJ1-2; D not certain. The germline CDR1 and CDR2 sequences are WSHSY and SAAADI. Trimming took off 3 bases at V and 6 bases at J, with 8 bases between the two ends. This CDR3 contains 12 residues.

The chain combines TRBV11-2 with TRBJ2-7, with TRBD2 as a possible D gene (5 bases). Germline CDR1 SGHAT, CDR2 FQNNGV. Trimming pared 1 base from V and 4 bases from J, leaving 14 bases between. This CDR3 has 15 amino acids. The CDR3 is CASSLGISEFYEQYF. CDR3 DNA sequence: TGTGCCAGCAGCTTAGGGATTAGCGAGTTTTACGAGCAGTACTTC.

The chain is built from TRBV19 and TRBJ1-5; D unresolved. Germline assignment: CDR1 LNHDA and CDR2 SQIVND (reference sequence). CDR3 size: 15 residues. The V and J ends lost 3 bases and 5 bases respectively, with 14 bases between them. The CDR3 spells CASSMEGVGYQPQHF. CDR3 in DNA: TGTGCCAGTAGTATGGAGGGAGTCGGGTATCAGCCCCAGCATTTT.

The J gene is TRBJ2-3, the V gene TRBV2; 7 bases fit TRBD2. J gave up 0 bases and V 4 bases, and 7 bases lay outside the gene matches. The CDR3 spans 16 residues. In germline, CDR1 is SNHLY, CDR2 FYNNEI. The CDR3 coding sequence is TGTGCCAGCAGTGGACTAGCTGTAGCGAGCACAGATACGCAGTATTTT. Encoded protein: CASSGLAVASTDTQYF. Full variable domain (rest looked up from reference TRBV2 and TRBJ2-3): EPEVTQTPSHQVTQMGQEVILRCVPISNHLYFYWYRQILGQKVEFLVSFYNNEISEKSEIFDDQFSVERPDGSNFTLKIRSTKLEDSAMYFCASSGLAVASTDTQYFGPGTRLTVL.

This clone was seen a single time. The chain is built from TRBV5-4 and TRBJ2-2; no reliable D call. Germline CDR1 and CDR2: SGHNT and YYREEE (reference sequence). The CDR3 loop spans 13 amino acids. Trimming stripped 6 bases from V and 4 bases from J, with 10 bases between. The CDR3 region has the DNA TGTGCCAGCACCCCCGGGTTCACCGGGGAGCTGTTTTTT. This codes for CASTPGFTGELFF.

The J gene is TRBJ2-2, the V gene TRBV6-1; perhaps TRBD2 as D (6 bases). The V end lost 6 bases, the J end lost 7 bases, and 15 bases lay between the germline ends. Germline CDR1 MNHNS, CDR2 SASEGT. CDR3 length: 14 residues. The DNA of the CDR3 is TGTGCCAGCAGGAGGTGGGGGGAAGACGGGGAGCTGTTTTTT. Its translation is CASRRWGEDGELFF.

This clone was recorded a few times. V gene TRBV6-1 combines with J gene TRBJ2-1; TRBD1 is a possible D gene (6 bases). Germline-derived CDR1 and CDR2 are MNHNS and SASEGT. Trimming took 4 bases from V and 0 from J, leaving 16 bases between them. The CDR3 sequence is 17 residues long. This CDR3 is CASSGSGTSSSYNEQFF. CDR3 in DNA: TGTGCCAGCAGTGGATCCGGGACATCTAGCTCCTACAATGAGCAGTTCTTC.

DNA of the CDR3: TGTGCCAGCAGGGCGGTGAGGGACGACGAGCAGTACTTC. Its translation: CASRAVRDDEQYF. The chain carries TRBV2 and TRBJ2-7; perhaps D is TRBD1 or TRBD2 (5 bases each). The ends were cut back, 6 bases at V and 5 bases at J, with 14 bases in the middle. Germline CDR1 is SNHLY and CDR2 is FYNNEI. The CDR3 loop spans 13 amino acids.